This entry features one T cell receptor beta chain sequence. These data belong to a study of cytomegalovirus exposure and HLA in healthy donors. Researchers ran the PCR with 60 Vbeta and 13 Jbeta primers. The method was immunoSEQ multiplex PCR; TCRdb's version includes in-frame clones alone and lacks a portion of them. This sample's clone table lists over 70,000 clones. Trimming left V 3 bases short and J 2 bases short, with 10 bases between. The CDR3 totals 14 residues. Germline CDR1 is LNHDA and CDR2 is SQIVND (reference sequence). The sample taken for sequencing was PBMCs. This receptor was obtained from a woman between 35 and 50 years old in good health and CMV-seropositive. V usage is TRBV19 and J usage is TRBJ2-5; TRBD1 might be the D (6 bases). The CDR3 bases are TGTGCCAGTAGTATCCGGACAGTTCAAGAGACCCAGTACTTC. Translated: CASSIRTVQETQYF. The variable domain in full, with the rest retrieved from reference TRBV19 and TRBJ2-5, is DGGITQSPKYLFRKEGQNVTLSCEQNLNHDAMYWYRQDPGQGLRLIYYSQIVNDFQKGDIAEGYSVSREKKESFPLTVTSAQKNPTAFYLCASSIRTVQETQYFGPGTRLLVL.